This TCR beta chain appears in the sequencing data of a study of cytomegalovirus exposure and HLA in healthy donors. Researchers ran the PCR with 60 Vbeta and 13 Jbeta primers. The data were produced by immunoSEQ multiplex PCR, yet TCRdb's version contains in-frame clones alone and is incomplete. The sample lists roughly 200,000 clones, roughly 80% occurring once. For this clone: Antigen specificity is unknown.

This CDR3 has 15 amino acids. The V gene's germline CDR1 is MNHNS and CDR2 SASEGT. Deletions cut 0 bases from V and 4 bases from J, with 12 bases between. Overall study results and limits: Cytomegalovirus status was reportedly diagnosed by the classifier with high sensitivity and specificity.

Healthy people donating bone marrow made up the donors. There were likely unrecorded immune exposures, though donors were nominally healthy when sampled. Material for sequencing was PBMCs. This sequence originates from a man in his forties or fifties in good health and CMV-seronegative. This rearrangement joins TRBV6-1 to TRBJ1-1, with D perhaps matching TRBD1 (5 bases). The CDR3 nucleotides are TGTGCCAGCAGTGAAGCGCTTCAAGGGGCCACTGAAGCTTTCTTT. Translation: CASSEALQGATEAFF.